Following are 24 T cell receptor beta chains from one sample sequenced in a study of cytomegalovirus exposure and HLA in healthy donors. With 60 Vbeta and 13 Jbeta primers, the PCR was carried out. Measured with immunoSEQ multiplex PCR; TCRdb has only the in-frame clones, and not every one. Of around 140,000 clones in the sample, around 72% were seen once. Specimen: PBMCs. The receptors originated from a man in his forties or fifties in good health and CMV-seropositive.

The chain has TRBV5-1 and TRBJ2-5; 11 bases are a match to TRBD1. Germline V gives CDR1 SGHRS, CDR2 YFSETQ. Losses at the gene ends were 0 bases for V and 9 bases for J; bases not matched to a gene: 7. The CDR3 loop spans 15 amino acids. For the CDR3, the DNA is TGCGCCAGCAGCTTGGGGGCTGGACAGGGGGCCGCCCAGTACTTC. This sequence encodes CASSLGAGQGAAQYF. The entire variable domain, with the rest obtained from reference TRBV5-1 and TRBJ2-5, is as follows: KAGVTQTPRYLIKTRGQQVTLSCSPISGHRSVSWYQQTPGQGLQFLFEYFSETQRNKGNFPGRFSGRQFSNSRSEMNVSTLELGDSALYLCASSLGAGQGAAQYFGPGTRLLVL.

This clone came up a few times. The CDR3 DNA reads as TGCGCCAGCAGCTTGTCCGAAACAGGGAGGGGAGGCACTGAAGCTTTCTTT. This sequence encodes CASSLSETGRGGTEAFF. The V and J genes are TRBV5-1 and TRBJ1-1; tentative D call: TRBD1 (6 bases). The length of the CDR3 is 17 residues. Trimming pared 1 base from V and 4 bases from J, leaving 20 bases between. Germline V gene lookup returns CDR1 SGHRS and CDR2 YFSETQ. Full variable domain (remainder filled in from reference TRBV5-1 and TRBJ1-1): KAGVTQTPRYLIKTRGQQVTLSCSPISGHRSVSWYQQTPGQGLQFLFEYFSETQRNKGNFPGRFSGRQFSNSRSEMNVSTLELGDSALYLCASSLSETGRGGTEAFFGQGTRLTVV.

The chain combines TRBV7-9 with TRBJ1-1; possibly TRBD1 for D (6 bases). Germline CDR1 reads SEHNR; CDR2 reads FQNEAQ (reference sequence). This CDR3 contains 15 residues. V lost 3 bases to trimming and J lost 6 bases, with 17 bases between them. The CDR3 DNA reads as TGTGCCAGCAGCTTGTGGCCGCAGGGGAGGGCTGAAGCTTTCTTT. Translation: CASSLWPQGRAEAFF.

This clone was detected only a few times. The V call is TRBV19, the J call TRBJ1-1; TRBD1 aligns across 8 bases. With V trimmed by 4 bases and J by 2 bases, 9 bases remained unmatched. Germline V gene data show CDR1 as LNHDA and CDR2 as SQIVND (reference sequence). This CDR3 is built from 16 residues. DNA of the CDR3: TGTGCCAGTAGTACCTCACGGGGACAGGTAAACACTGAAGCTTTCTTT. Protein: CASSTSRGQVNTEAFF. Using reference TRBV19 and TRBJ1-1 for the parts outside the CDR3, the full variable domain is DGGITQSPKYLFRKEGQNVTLSCEQNLNHDAMYWYRQDPGQGLRLIYYSQIVNDFQKGDIAEGYSVSREKKESFPLTVTSAQKNPTAFYLCASSTSRGQVNTEAFFGQGTRLTVV.

V usage is TRBV5-1 and J usage is TRBJ2-3, with 9 nucleotides matching TRBD1. V was clipped by 1 base and J by 5 bases; unmatched bases: 5. The CDR3 has 15 amino acids. Germline loops: CDR1 SGHRS, CDR2 YFSETQ. The DNA of the CDR3 is TGCGCCAGCAGCTTGTTCGGACAGGGGAAAGATACGCAGTATTTT. Its protein is CASSLFGQGKDTQYF.

V is TRBV25-1 and J is TRBJ1-5; D is unresolved. This CDR3 has 15 residues. Trimming removed 3 bases at V and 3 bases at J, with 12 bases between. Germline CDR1 is MGHDK and CDR2 is SYGVNS. Written as DNA, the CDR3 is TGTGCCAGCAGTGATAGCCAGAGGCCCAATCAGCCCCAGCATTTT. Protein product: CASSDSQRPNQPQHF. Drawing the rest from reference TRBV25-1 and TRBJ1-5, the complete variable domain is EADIYQTPRYLVIGTGKKITLECSQTMGHDKMYWYQQDPGMELHLIHYSYGVNSTEKGDLSSESTVSRIRTEHFPLTLESARPSHTSQYLCASSDSQRPNQPQHFGDGTRLSIL.

V usage is TRBV29-1 and J usage is TRBJ1-1; TRBD1 matches at 9 bases. Germline V gene sequence: CDR1 SQVTM, CDR2 ANQGSEA. This CDR3 spans 13 amino acids. J was trimmed by 5 bases and V by 6 bases; bases with no gene match: 7. Here the CDR3 DNA reads TGCAGCGTCGTACAGGGGGCGCGAACTGAAGCTTTCTTT. This translates into CSVVQGARTEAFF.

The chain has TRBV7-9 and TRBJ1-1; 11 nucleotides align to TRBD1. The V gene end was trimmed by 5 bases and the J gene end by 4 bases; junction bases not matched to a gene: 6. The CDR3 loop spans 15 amino acids. From germline, CDR1 is SEHNR and CDR2 FQNEAQ (reference sequence). The CDR3 sequence: CASSPDRGRVTEAFF. CDR3 sequence (DNA): TGTGCCAGCAGCCCGGACAGGGGGCGAGTCACTGAAGCTTTCTTT.

The chain uses TRBV5-1 and TRBJ1-1; D gene uncertain. The germline V gene encodes CDR1 SGHRS and CDR2 YFSETQ. The V end was cut by 0 bases, the J end by 5 bases, with 14 bases between. The CDR3 has 15 amino acids. In nucleotides, the CDR3 is TGCGCCAGCAGCTTGGAAGTGGGCGCGGGAACTGAAGCTTTCTTT. Protein sequence: CASSLEVGAGTEAFF.

The chain uses TRBV5-1 and TRBJ2-4; 8 nucleotides agree with TRBD2. The length of the CDR3 is 15 residues. Germline V gene data show CDR1 as SGHRS and CDR2 as YFSETQ. V dropped 4 bases and J dropped 5; count of bases not matched to a gene: 8. CDR3 DNA: TGCGCCAGCAGCCCTAATAGCGGGGCTCAAAACATTCAGTACTTC. This sequence encodes CASSPNSGAQNIQYF.

The J gene is TRBJ2-1, the V gene TRBV6-5; perhaps TRBD2 as D (5 bases). Germline V CDR1 and CDR2: MNHEY, SVGAGI. CDR3 length: 15 residues. Trimming stripped 5 bases from V and 3 bases from J, with 14 bases between. CDR3 protein: CASSAGFGNYNEQFF. The CDR3 DNA reads as TGTGCCAGCAGTGCCGGGTTCGGGAACTACAATGAGCAGTTCTTC.

This chain uses TRBV11-2 with TRBJ2-6; TRBD1 aligns across 8 bases. The CDR3 runs to 17 residues. The V gene's germline CDR1 is SGHAT and CDR2 FQNNGV. With 5 bases clipped from V and 0 bases from J, the junction kept 6 bases outside the gene matches. The chain's CDR3 is CASSPGQVLSGANVLTF. CDR3 in DNA: TGTGCCAGCAGCCCGGGACAGGTGCTCTCTGGGGCCAACGTCCTGACTTTC.

The gene calls are TRBV19 and TRBJ2-5; 11 nucleotides align to TRBD2. V lost 7 bases, J lost 1 base, and 5 bases stayed unmatched. The CDR3 contains 15 residues. Germline V gene sequence: CDR1 LNHDA, CDR2 SQIVND (reference sequence). This CDR3 reads CASKPGLAVQETQYF. The CDR3 bases are TGTGCCAGTAAGCCGGGACTAGCGGTCCAAGAGACCCAGTACTTC.

The CDR3 reads CASSPQKGQLSGNTIYF. For the CDR3, the DNA is TGTGCCAGCTCACCACAAAAGGGACAGCTCTCTGGAAACACCATATATTTT. J is TRBJ1-3 and V is TRBV18; 7 bases are shared with TRBD1. There are 17 residues in the CDR3. Germline CDR1 reads KGHSH; CDR2 reads LQKENI. J was trimmed by 0 bases and V by 1 base; bases with no gene match: 6.

J is TRBJ2-7 and V is TRBV15; TRBD2 matches at 11 bases. V gave up 0 bases and J gave up 6 bases; unmatched junction bases: 10. The CDR3 totals 17 residues. Germline CDR1 is LNHNV and CDR2 is YYDKDF (reference sequence). The CDR3: CATSRESSGRAFREQYF. In nucleotides, the CDR3 is TGTGCCACCAGCAGAGAAAGTAGCGGGAGGGCCTTTCGCGAGCAGTACTTC.

This clone was detected only a few times. Germline and junction disagree at one end, which may indicate a read error. This chain links TRBV7-9 with TRBJ1-2, with 7 bases identical to TRBD1. The CDR3 is 15 amino acids. The germline CDR1 and CDR2 sequences are SEHNR and FQNEAQ (reference sequence). The CDR3 DNA reads as TGTTCCAGCAGCTTAGGTAGACAGGGAAATTCTGGCTACACCTTC. This codes for CSSSLGRQGNSGYTF.

This clone was seen more than once but under ten times. The chain employs TRBV7-9 and TRBJ1-1; 8 bases line up with TRBD1. In germline, CDR1 is SEHNR, CDR2 FQNEAQ (reference sequence). V shed 5 bases and J 4 bases; nucleotides not matched to a gene: 9. This CDR3 region has 15 residues. The CDR3 DNA sequence: TGTGCCAGCAGCACACGGACAGGGAGTAGCACTGAAGCTTTCTTT. Its protein is CASSTRTGSSTEAFF.

V and J are TRBV28 and TRBJ1-2, with no clear D. There are 12 residues in the CDR3. V was clipped by 8 bases and J by 8 bases, with 15 bases between them. Germline V gene data show CDR1 as MDHEN and CDR2 as SYDVKM. The CDR3, as DNA: TGTGCCAGCGGACTTGGTAGGGCCGGCTACACCTTC. Residues: CASGLGRAGYTF.

The chain employs TRBV6-1 and TRBJ2-2, with 8 bases aligning to TRBD1. Germline CDR1 is MNHNS and CDR2 is SASEGT. V trimming: 1 base; J trimming: 3 bases; junction bases outside the gene matches: 10. The CDR3 contains 18 residues. CDR3 nucleotide sequence: TGTGCCAGCAGTGAAGGGACAGGGAAAACTGGACACACCGGGGAGCTGTTTTTT. It yields the protein CASSEGTGKTGHTGELFF.

As regards this clone: Compared with germline, one end of the junction differs, possibly owing to a read error. The rearrangement links TRBV7-9 to TRBJ1-1, with TRBD1 matching 8 bases. The length of the CDR3 is 12 residues. Germline-derived CDR1 and CDR2 are SEHNR and FQNEAQ (reference sequence). CDR3 DNA sequence: TGTTCCAGCAGCCGGGGACAGGCTGAAGCTTTCTTT. Its protein product is CSSSRGQAEAFF.

This clone has just a few counts. The chain combines TRBV6-5 with TRBJ1-1, with D possibly TRBD1 on 5 matching bases. The CDR3 length is 11 residues. Trimming cost V 7 bases and J 9 bases, with 12 bases left between them. CDR1 and CDR2 (germline): MNHEY, SVGAGI. The CDR3 nucleotides are TGTGCCAGCATTCTCGGGACTAAAGCTTTCTTT. This translates into CASILGTKAFF.

This chain links TRBV7-9 with TRBJ2-5; 11 bases align to TRBD2. The CDR3 spans 14 residues. V was clipped by 5 bases and J by 4 bases; unmatched bases: 3. Germline-derived CDR1 and CDR2 are SEHNR and FQNEAQ (reference sequence). In nucleotides, the CDR3 is TGTGCCAGCAGCCTGGGACTAGCGGTAGAGACCCAGTACTTC. Protein product: CASSLGLAVETQYF.

The genes are TRBV6-6 and TRBJ1-2; D uncertain. This CDR3 contains 15 residues. V shed 2 bases and J shed 7 bases, with 17 bases lying between them. CDR1 is MNHNY and CDR2 is SVGAGI in the germline V gene (reference sequence). In DNA, the CDR3 is TGTGCCAGCAGTTACGGAGCAGACTCTTCGGGTGGCTACACCTTC. The encoded protein is CASSYGADSSGGYTF.

This clone showed up just once. J is TRBJ2-5 and V is TRBV7-2, with 7 nucleotides matching TRBD2. The germline V gene has CDR1 SGHTA and CDR2 FQGNSA. The CDR3 runs to 16 residues. V trimming: 5 bases; J trimming: 4 bases; junction bases outside the gene matches: 13. CDR3 loop: CASSLEVGRAAETQYF. CDR3 DNA: TGTGCCAGCAGCCTGGAAGTTGGGAGGGCCGCAGAGACCCAGTACTTC.